The sequence of this T cell receptor (beta chain) was determined in a study of cytomegalovirus exposure and HLA in healthy donors. Study results and limitations: TCR beta chain V- and J-gene trimming was linked, in a later analysis, to a missense variant in DCLRE1C. According to reports, the classifier identified cytomegalovirus status with high specificity and sensitivity. Three CMV-associated chains were confirmed in vitro to be specific for CMV antigens.

After removal of 6 bases from V and 0 bases from J, the junction contained 1 base not matched to a gene. The CDR3 extends over 14 amino acids. Germline V gives CDR1 MNHNY, CDR2 SVGAGI (reference sequence). A multiplex PCR was run with 60 Vbeta primers and 13 Jbeta primers. Original handling: There were about 80 million unique TCR beta chains by a later count, and some 11 million of them were shared. Clones were sequenced by immunoSEQ multiplex PCR, and TCRdb holds only the in-frame ones, with some missing. V and J calls and clone size come straight from that table; D and trimming were deduced from the DNA. This table holds 35,000 to 45,000 clones, approximately 55% found once. A word on this clone: Antigen: not known.

The chain recombines TRBV6-6 with TRBJ2-2; 7 nucleotides line up with TRBD2. Material for sequencing was PBMCs. The TCR was taken from a human donor in good health. The chain's CDR3 is CASRLAPNTGELFF. CDR3 bases: TGTGCCAGCAGACTAGCGCCGAACACCGGGGAGCTGTTTTTT.